This TCR beta chain emerged from a study of technical replicates of blood from a few donors. Assay used: immunoSEQ multiplex PCR; TCRdb lists only in-frame clones, some missing. The profile shows over 90,000 clones, roughly 96% of them singletons. Germline V gene sequence: CDR1 SGDLS, CDR2 YYNGEE. The CDR3 length is 15 residues. Trimming took 4 bases from V and 0 from J, leaving 13 bases between them. This clone has more than one count but fewer than ten. The genes are TRBV9 and TRBJ1-1; weak D call: TRBD1 (6 bases). The specimen was T cells isolated from PBMCs. This sequence originates from a human donor in good health. The CDR3 DNA is TGTGCCAGCAGCCCTAGTGGACAGATGAACACTGAAGCTTTCTTT. It codes for CASSPSGQMNTEAFF.